Listed below are T cell receptor beta chains from one sample, sequenced in a study of blood T cell repertoires in COVID-19. This table comes from immunoSEQ multiplex PCR, and its TCRdb copy is limited to in-frame clones, with some not included. The repertoire holds 100,000 or so clones, with around 81% as singletons. Sequenced: peripheral blood. Every receptor here comes from a man between 45 and 60 years old with active or convalescent COVID-19. Each CDR3 is given with its conserved first and last residue. D genes are given only for firm matches. Clone size is given for some rows only: seen once, a few or many times, or a class if the clone is expanded.

clone size,J gene,D gene,V gene,CDR3 DNA,CDR3 protein
-,TRBJ2-2,TRBD1,TRBV29-1,TGCAGCGTTAACAGGGGCGGCACCGGGGAGCTGTTTTTT,CSVNRGGTGELFF
-,TRBJ2-6,-,TRBV5-1,TGCGCCAGTATGGAGGGGCCTGGGGCCAACGTCCTGACTTTC,CASMEGPGANVLTF
-,TRBJ2-1,TRBD2,TRBV18,TGTGCCAGCTCTCCGGGCGGGAGAAACCTCTACTACAATGAGCAGTTCTTC,CASSPGGRNLYYNEQFF
-,TRBJ2-7,-,TRBV29-1,TGCAGCGCCGAGGACAGTACCTACGAGCAGTACTTC,CSAEDSTYEQYF
-,TRBJ2-2,-,TRBV11-3,TGTGCCAGCAGCTCGCAGGGGCGCGACACCGGGGAGCTGTTTTTT,CASSSQGRDTGELFF
-,TRBJ2-7,-,TRBV5-1,TGCGCCAGCAAGTTCGGGACACCTTCCTACGAGCAGTACTTC,CASKFGTPSYEQYF
-,TRBJ2-3,-,TRBV10-1,TGCGCCAGCAGTGAGACTAGCAGCACAGATACGCAGTATTTT,CASSETSSTDTQYF
-,TRBJ1-5,-,TRBV2,TGTGCCAGCAGTGAGCAGGACATTGGGAATCAGCCCCAGCATTTT,CASSEQDIGNQPQHF
-,TRBJ1-4,TRBD1,TRBV4-2,TGTGCCAGCAGCCCCCGAAGGGACAGTAATGAAAAACTGTTTTTT,CASSPRRDSNEKLFF
-,TRBJ2-3,TRBD2,TRBV5-6,TGTGCCAGCATCAAGTGGGCTAGCGGGAGTGATGATACGCAGTATTTT,CASIKWASGSDDTQYF
-,TRBJ1-1,-,TRBV28,TGTGCCAGCAGACGGCCCCTGACAGGGAACACTGAAGCTTTCTTT,CASRRPLTGNTEAFF
few,TRBJ1-4,-,TRBV6-5,TGTGCCAGCAGTTACTCAGGAGGCGGAAAACTGTTTTTT,CASSYSGGGKLFF
once,TRBJ2-7,TRBD2,TRBV5-1,TGCGCCAGCAGCTCAGCGGGGTTGGGACCCCACGAGCAGTACTTC,CASSSAGLGPHEQYF
-,TRBJ1-6,-,TRBV5-4,TGTGCCAGCAGCTTGGGTAGGGGGACAACACCCCTCCACTTT,CASSLGRGTTPLHF